This T cell receptor (beta chain) was recovered during a study of T cell responses to AZD1222 COVID-19 vaccine. Trimming stripped 8 bases from V and 4 bases from J, with 15 bases between. This CDR3 spans 14 amino acids. CDR1 MNHEY and CDR2 SVGAGI come from the germline V gene. Some clones are missing from TCRdb's copy, which holds only in-frame ones; the method was immunoSEQ multiplex PCR. Altogether about 70,000 clones are present, around 83% being singletons, with the ten largest covering 8% to 10%. The source of this sequence is an adult in good health. J is TRBJ2-1 and V is TRBV6-5, with D perhaps matching TRBD2 (6 bases). The sample consisted of peripheral blood, taken on day 0 of AZD1222 vaccination. This CDR3 reads CASRGIPIYNEQFF. The CDR3 DNA sequence: TGTGCCAGCCGGGGGATCCCTATATACAATGAGCAGTTCTTC.